The 16 T cell receptor beta chains below were found in one sample sequenced in a study of monozygotic twins with inflammatory bowel disease. From its re-call of the 5' RACE reads, TCRdb lists each CDR3 protein once, without DNA. In total, the table holds 420,000 or so distinct CDR3 sequences. The sample was blood. The receptors here all came from a human donor with ulcerative colitis or Crohn's disease, or a healthy co-twin of an affected twin (not recorded which).

The rearrangement links TRBV20-1 to TRBJ2-3; TCRdb's assignment of TRBD2 cannot be checked, as there is no DNA. Per the germline V gene, CDR1 is DFQATT and CDR2 is SNEGSKA (reference sequence). The CDR3 loop spans 16 amino acids. CDR3 protein: CSARVPSGESTDTQYF.

The chain has TRBV24-1 and TRBJ2-7; the TRBD1 assignment by TCRdb is unverifiable without DNA. The CDR3 has 15 amino acids. Germline assignment: CDR1 KGHDR and CDR2 SFDVKD. Here the CDR3 reads CATSDRDRGTSEQYF.

CDR3 in amino acids: CATSSPQRKYF. This chain joins TRBV15 and TRBJ2-7; the TRBD2 assignment by TCRdb is unverifiable without DNA. This CDR3 is 11 amino acids long. The germline gives CDR1 LNHNV, CDR2 YYDKDF (reference sequence).

The chain carries TRBV3-1 and TRBJ1-5; TCRdb's D call, TRBD1, is unchecked because there is no DNA. The CDR3 is 14 amino acids. Germline loops: CDR1 LGHDT, CDR2 YNNKEL (reference sequence). CDR3 sequence: CASSQARVGQPQHF.

The rearrangement joins TRBV7-2 to TRBJ2-1. This CDR3 is 15 amino acids long. Germline V gives CDR1 SGHTA, CDR2 FQGNSA. CDR3 sequence: CASSLRSRSYNEQFF.

This sequence joins TRBV4-1 and TRBJ2-7. The CDR3 has 14 amino acids. Germline-derived CDR1 and CDR2 are MGHRA and YSYEKL. CDR3 region: CASSQEGRIGEQYF.

This chain uses TRBV5-4 with TRBJ2-5; TCRdb gives TRBD2 as the D gene, but with no DNA this cannot be confirmed. Germline-derived CDR1 and CDR2 are SGHNT and YYREEE (reference sequence). The CDR3 covers 16 residues. This chain's CDR3 is CASSLGTSGSGETQYF.

The chain employs TRBV6-2 or TRBV6-3 and TRBJ2-1; TCRdb returns TRBD1, unconfirmable since there is no DNA. This CDR3 is 13 amino acids long. Germline CDR1 MNHEY, CDR2 SVGEGT. The CDR3 sequence: CASSWGFQGEQFF.

The V gene is TRBV6-4, the J gene TRBJ2-1; TCRdb gives TRBD2 as the D gene, but with no DNA this cannot be confirmed. Germline CDR1 reads MRHNA; CDR2 reads SNTAGT. This CDR3 is 15 amino acids long. Here the CDR3 reads CASSDFPGGPDEQFF.

The chain couples TRBV10-2 to TRBJ2-1; TCRdb reports TRBD2, a call that lacks DNA to check it against. Germline V CDR1 and CDR2: WSHSY, SAAADI. The CDR3 is 20 residues long. CDR3 sequence: CATKYPSGTSGREGTNEQFF.

The chain has TRBV7-6 and TRBJ2-3; there is no DNA to check the TCRdb D call of TRBD2. The CDR3 spans 18 residues. Germline assignment: CDR1 SGHVS and CDR2 FNYEAQ. This chain's CDR3 is CASSAVAGVNPPTDTQYF.

This sequence joins TRBV9 and TRBJ1-1; the D call of TRBD1 rests on TCRdb alone, since no DNA is present to check it. This CDR3 is built from 13 residues. Germline-derived CDR1 and CDR2 are SGDLS and YYNGEE. The CDR3 spells CASSVKAGPQAFF. Full variable domain (outside the CDR3, taken from reference TRBV9 and TRBJ1-1): DSGVTQTPKHLITATGQRVTLRCSPRSGDLSVYWYQQSLDQGLQFLIQYYNGEERAKGNILERFSAQQFPDLHSELNLSSLELGDSALYFCASSVKAGPQAFFGQGTRLTVV.

V and J are TRBV5-6 and TRBJ1-5; TCRdb outputs TRBD1, but without DNA this stays unchecked. CDR1 and CDR2 (germline): SGHDT, YYEEEE. CDR3 length equals 18 residues. CDR3 in amino acids: CASSALKGPGASNQPQHF.

The chain has TRBV5-1 and TRBJ2-3; TCRdb's D call of TRBD2 is untestable without DNA. Germline lookup yields CDR1 SGHRS and CDR2 YFSETQ. CDR3 size: 15 residues. The CDR3 is CASSPFGESTDTQYF.

V usage is TRBV5-1 and J usage is TRBJ2-3; the TCRdb D gene call, TRBD2, has no DNA to confirm it. The CDR3 is 15 residues long. The germline V gene has CDR1 SGHRS and CDR2 YFSETQ. CDR3: CASSLDPGGPDTQYF.

The J gene is TRBJ2-5, the V gene TRBV20-1; the TCRdb D gene call, TRBD1, has no DNA to confirm it. Germline CDR1 DFQATT, CDR2 SNEGSKA (reference sequence). The CDR3 is 14 residues long. The CDR3 loop is CSATSPVYQETQYF.